The entry below describes one T cell receptor (beta chain). The antigen is unknown. Using immunoSEQ multiplex PCR, the repertoire was profiled, and TCRdb retains in-frame clones only, with some absent. The sample lists 150,000 to 250,000 clones; over 60% were seen once. This sample is part of a study of cytotoxic CD8 clonotypes in ibrutinib-treated CLL. Background on the study: Specimens for response were gathered following a median roughly eleven months of therapy, spanning 6 to 36. Study-level results: Under therapy, public clonotypes either contracted or stayed stable, and they were uncommon. The study found clonality rose at ibrutinib response, then fell toward baseline at progression.

From germline, CDR1 is SGDLS and CDR2 YYNGEE. CDR3 length: 16 amino acids. V was clipped by 3 bases and J by 1 base; unmatched bases: 8. This TCR was recovered from a human donor with chronic lymphocytic leukemia. Sequencing used PBMCs, obtained after 24 months of ibrutinib treatment. The genes are TRBV9 and TRBJ2-3; 7 bases fit TRBD2. The DNA for the CDR3 is TGTGCCAGCAGCGGTAACGAGGCGGGAGGCACAGATACGCAGTATTTT. Its translation: CASSGNEAGGTDTQYF.